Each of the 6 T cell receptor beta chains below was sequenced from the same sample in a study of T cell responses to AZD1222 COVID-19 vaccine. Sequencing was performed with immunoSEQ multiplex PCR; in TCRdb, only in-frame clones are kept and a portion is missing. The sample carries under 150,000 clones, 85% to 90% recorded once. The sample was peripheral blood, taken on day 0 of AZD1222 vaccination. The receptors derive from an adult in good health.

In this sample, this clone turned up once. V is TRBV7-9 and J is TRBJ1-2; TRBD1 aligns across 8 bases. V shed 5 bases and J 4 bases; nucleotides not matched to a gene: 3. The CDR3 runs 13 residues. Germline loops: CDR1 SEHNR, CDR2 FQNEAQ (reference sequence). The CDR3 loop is CASSRGQAYGYTF. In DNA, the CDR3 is TGTGCCAGCAGCCGGGGACAGGCCTATGGCTACACCTTC.

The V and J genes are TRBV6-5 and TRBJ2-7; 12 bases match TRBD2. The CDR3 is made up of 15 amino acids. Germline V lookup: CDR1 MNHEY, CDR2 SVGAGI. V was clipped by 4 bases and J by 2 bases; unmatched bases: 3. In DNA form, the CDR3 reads TGTGCCAGCAGTTTCCGGACTAGCGGGACCTACGAGCAGTACTTC. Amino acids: CASSFRTSGTYEQYF.

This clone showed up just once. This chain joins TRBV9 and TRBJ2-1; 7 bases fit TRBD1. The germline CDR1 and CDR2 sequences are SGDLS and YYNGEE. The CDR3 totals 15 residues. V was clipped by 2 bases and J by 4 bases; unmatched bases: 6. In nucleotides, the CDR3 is TGTGCCAGCAGCGTTCAGGGGACAGCTTACAATGAGCAGTTCTTC. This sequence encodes CASSVQGTAYNEQFF. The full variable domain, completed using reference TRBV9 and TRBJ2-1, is DSGVTQTPKHLITATGQRVTLRCSPRSGDLSVYWYQQSLDQGLQFLIQYYNGEERAKGNILERFSAQQFPDLHSELNLSSLELGDSALYFCASSVQGTAYNEQFFGPGTRLTVL.

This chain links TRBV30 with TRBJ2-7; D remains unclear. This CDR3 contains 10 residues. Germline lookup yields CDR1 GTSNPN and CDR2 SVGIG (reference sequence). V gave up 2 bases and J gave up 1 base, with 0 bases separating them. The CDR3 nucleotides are TGTGCCTGGAGTTCCTACGAGCAGTACTTC. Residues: CAWSSYEQYF.

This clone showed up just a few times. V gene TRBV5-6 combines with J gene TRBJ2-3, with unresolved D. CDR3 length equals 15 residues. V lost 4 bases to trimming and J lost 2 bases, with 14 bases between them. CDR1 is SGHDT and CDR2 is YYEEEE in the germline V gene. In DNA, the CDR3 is TGTGCCAGCAGCCCTGGCAAAGTTCCCACAGATACGCAGTATTTT. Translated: CASSPGKVPTDTQYF.

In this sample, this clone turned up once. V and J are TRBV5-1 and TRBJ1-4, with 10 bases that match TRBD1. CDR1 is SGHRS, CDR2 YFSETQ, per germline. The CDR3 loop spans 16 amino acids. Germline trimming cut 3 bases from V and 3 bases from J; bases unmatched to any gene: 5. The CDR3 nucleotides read TGCGCCAGCAGCTGGACAGGGGGAGGGGCTAATGAAAAACTGTTTTTT. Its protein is CASSWTGGGANEKLFF.